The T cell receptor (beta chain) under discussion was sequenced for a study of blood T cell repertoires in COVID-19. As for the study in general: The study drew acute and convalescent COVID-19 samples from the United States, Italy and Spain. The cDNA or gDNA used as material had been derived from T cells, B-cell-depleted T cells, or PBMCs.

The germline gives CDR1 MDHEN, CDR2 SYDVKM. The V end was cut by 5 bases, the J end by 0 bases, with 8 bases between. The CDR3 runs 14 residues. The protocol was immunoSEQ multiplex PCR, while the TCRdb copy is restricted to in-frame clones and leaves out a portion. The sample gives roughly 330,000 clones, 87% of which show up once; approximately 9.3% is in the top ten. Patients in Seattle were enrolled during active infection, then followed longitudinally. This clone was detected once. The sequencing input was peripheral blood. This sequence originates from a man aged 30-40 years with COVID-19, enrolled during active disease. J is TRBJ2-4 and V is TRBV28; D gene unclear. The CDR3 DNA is TGTGCCAGCAGTATAATACTAGCCAAAAACATTCAGTACTTC. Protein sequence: CASSIILAKNIQYF.